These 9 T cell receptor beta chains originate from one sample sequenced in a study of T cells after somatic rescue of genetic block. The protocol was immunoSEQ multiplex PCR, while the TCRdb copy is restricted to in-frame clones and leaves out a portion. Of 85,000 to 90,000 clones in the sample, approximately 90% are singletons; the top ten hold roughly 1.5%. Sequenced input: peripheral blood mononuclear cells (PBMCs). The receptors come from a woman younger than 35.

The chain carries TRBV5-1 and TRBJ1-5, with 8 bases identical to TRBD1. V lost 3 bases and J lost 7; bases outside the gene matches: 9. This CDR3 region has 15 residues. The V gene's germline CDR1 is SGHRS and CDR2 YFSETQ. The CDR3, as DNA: TGCGCCAGCAGCTGGGGGGACAGGCTGGAGCAGCCCCAGCATTTT. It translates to CASSWGDRLEQPQHF.

The CDR3 here is CASSPTLLGTDNEQFF. The CDR3 region has the DNA TGTGCCAGCAGCCCCACCCTTCTAGGGACAGACAATGAGCAGTTCTTC. The genes are TRBV11-2 and TRBJ2-1, with 7 bases that match TRBD1. The length of the CDR3 is 16 residues. The trim removed 5 bases at V and 5 bases at J, leaving 12 bases unmatched. In germline, CDR1 is SGHAT, CDR2 FQNNGV. The complete variable domain, with remaining parts taken from reference TRBV11-2 and TRBJ2-1, reads EAGVAQSPRYKIIEKRQSVAFWCNPISGHATLYWYQQILGQGPKLLIQFQNNGVVDDSQLPKDRFSAERLKGVDSTLKIQPAKLEDSAVYLCASSPTLLGTDNEQFFGPGTRLTVL.

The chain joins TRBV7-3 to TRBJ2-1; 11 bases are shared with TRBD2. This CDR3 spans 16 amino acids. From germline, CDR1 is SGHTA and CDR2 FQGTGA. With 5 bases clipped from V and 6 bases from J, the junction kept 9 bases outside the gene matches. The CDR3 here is CASSLRTSGFLNEQFF. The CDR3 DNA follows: TGTGCCAGCAGCCTGCGGACTAGCGGGTTCCTCAATGAGCAGTTCTTC. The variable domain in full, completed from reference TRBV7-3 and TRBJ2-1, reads GAGVSQTPSNKVTEKGKYVELRCDPISGHTALYWYRQSLGQGPEFLIYFQGTGAADDSGLPNDRFFAVRPEGSVSTLKIQRTERGDSAVYLCASSLRTSGFLNEQFFGPGTRLTVL.

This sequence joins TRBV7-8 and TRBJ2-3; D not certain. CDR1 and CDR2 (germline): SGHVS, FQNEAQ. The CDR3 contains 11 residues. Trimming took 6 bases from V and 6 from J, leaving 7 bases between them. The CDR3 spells CASSLPDTQYF. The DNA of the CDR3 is TGTGCCAGCAGTTTACCCGATACGCAGTATTTT.

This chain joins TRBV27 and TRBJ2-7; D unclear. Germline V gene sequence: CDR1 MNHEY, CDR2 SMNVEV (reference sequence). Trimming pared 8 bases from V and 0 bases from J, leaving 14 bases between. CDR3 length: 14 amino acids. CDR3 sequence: CASRPRPPSYEQYF. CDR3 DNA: TGTGCCAGCCGCCCACGACCCCCCTCCTACGAGCAGTACTTC.

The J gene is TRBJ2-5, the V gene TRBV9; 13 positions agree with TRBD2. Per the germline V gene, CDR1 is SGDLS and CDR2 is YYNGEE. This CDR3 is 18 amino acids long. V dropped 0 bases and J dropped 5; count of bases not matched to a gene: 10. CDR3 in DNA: TGTGCCAGCAGCGTAGGTACTAGCGGGAGGGCAAAGTATGAGACCCAGTACTTC. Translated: CASSVGTSGRAKYETQYF. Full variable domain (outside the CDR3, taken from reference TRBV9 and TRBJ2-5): DSGVTQTPKHLITATGQRVTLRCSPRSGDLSVYWYQQSLDQGLQFLIQYYNGEERAKGNILERFSAQQFPDLHSELNLSSLELGDSALYFCASSVGTSGRAKYETQYFGPGTRLLVL.

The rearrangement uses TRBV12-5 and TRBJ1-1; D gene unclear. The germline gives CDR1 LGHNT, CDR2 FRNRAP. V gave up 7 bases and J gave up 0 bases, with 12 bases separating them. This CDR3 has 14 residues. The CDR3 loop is CASDPGHMNTEAFF. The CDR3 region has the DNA TGTGCTAGTGACCCCGGGCACATGAACACTGAAGCTTTCTTT.

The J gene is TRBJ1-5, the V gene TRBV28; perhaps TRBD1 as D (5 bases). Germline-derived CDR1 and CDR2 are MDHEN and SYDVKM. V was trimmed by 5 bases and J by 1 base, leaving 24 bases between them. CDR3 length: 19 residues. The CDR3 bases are TGTGCCAGCAGTGGTCCCAGGGAAAAAAGTCTAAGGAGCAATCAGCCCCAGCATTTT. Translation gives CASSGPREKSLRSNQPQHF.

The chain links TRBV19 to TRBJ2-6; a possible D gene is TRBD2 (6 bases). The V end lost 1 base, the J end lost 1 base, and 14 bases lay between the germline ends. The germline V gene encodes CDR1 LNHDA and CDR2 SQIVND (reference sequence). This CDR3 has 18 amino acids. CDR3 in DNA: TGTGCCAGTAGTATAGGTGGGACTTCTCGATCTGGGGCCAACGTCCTGACTTTC. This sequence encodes CASSIGGTSRSGANVLTF.